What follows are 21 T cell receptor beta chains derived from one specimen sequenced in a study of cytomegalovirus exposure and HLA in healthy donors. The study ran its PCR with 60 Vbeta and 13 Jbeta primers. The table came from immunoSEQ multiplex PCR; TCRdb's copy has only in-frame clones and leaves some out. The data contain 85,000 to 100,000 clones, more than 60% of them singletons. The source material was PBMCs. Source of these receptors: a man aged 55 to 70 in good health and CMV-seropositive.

DNA of the CDR3: TGTGCCAGTACTGGGAGGCAGGGGGCTGCTTACGAGCAGTACTTC. Residues: CASTGRQGAAYEQYF. The chain couples TRBV28 to TRBJ2-7; 8 bases are shared with TRBD1. The CDR3 loop spans 15 amino acids. Germline CDR1 reads MDHEN; CDR2 reads SYDVKM. The ends lost 9 bases at V and 4 bases at J; junction bases unmatched: 14.

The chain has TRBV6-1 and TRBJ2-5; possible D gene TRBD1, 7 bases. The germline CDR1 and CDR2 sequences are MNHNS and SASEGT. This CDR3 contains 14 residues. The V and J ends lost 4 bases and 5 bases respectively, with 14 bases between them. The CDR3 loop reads CASSGGGGGETQYF. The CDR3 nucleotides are TGTGCCAGCAGTGGAGGAGGGGGCGGTGAGACCCAGTACTTC.

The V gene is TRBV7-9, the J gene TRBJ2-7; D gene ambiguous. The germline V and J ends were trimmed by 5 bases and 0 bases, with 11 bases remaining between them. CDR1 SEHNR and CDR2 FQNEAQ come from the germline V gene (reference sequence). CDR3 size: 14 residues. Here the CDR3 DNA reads TGTGCCAGCAGCCCCACCCGGGTCTCCTACGAGCAGTACTTC. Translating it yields CASSPTRVSYEQYF.

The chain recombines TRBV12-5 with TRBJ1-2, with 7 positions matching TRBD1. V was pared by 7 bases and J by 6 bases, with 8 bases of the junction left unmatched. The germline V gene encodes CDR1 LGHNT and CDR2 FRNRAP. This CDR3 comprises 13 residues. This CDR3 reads CASAQSRGNGYTF. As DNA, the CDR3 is TGTGCTAGTGCCCAATCCAGGGGGAATGGCTACACCTTC.

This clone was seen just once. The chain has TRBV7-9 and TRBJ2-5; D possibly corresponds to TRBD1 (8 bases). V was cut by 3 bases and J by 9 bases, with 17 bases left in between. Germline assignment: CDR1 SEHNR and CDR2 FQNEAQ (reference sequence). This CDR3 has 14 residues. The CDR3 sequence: CASSLAQGGVPQYF. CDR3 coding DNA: TGTGCCAGCAGCTTGGCACAGGGGGGGGTGCCCCAGTACTTC.

The CDR3 here is CSVEDRQGSEQYF. The DNA of the CDR3 is TGCAGCGTTGAAGATCGACAGGGGTCCGAGCAGTACTTC. J is TRBJ2-7 and V is TRBV29-1, with 8 bases that match TRBD1. This CDR3 is 13 amino acids long. V lost 0 bases and J lost 6; bases outside the gene matches: 4. Germline loops: CDR1 SQVTM, CDR2 ANQGSEA.

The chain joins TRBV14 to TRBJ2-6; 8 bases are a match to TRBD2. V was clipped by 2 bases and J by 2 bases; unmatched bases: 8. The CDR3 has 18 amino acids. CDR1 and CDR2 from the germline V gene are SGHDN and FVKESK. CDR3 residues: CASSQQAGGPPGANVLTF. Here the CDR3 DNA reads TGTGCCAGCAGCCAACAGGCGGGGGGCCCCCCTGGGGCCAACGTCCTGACTTTC.

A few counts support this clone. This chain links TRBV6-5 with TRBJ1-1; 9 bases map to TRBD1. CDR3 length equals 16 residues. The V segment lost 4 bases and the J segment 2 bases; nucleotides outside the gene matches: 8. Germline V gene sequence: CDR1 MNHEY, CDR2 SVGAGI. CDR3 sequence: CASSFGTGRANTEAFF. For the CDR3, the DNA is TGTGCCAGCAGTTTCGGGACAGGGAGGGCTAACACTGAAGCTTTCTTT.

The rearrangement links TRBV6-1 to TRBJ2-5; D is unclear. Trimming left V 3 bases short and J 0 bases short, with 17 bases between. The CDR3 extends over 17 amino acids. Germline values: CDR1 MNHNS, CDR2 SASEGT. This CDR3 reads CASSDFLSQTHQETQYF. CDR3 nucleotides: TGTGCCAGCAGTGATTTCCTCTCACAAACACACCAAGAGACCCAGTACTTC.

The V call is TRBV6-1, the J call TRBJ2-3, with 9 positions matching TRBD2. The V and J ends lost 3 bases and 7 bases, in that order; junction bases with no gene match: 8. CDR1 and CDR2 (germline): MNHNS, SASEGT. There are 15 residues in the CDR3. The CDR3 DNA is TGTGCCAGCAGTGACGCCGGGACTAGCCTTAATACGCAGTATTTT. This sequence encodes CASSDAGTSLNTQYF.

CDR3 sequence reads: CATSRDLTGVSYGYTF. As DNA, the CDR3 is TGTGCCACCAGCAGAGACCTTACCGGAGTTTCGTATGGCTACACCTTC. The rearrangement joins TRBV15 to TRBJ1-2, with no clear D. Per germline, CDR1 LNHNV and CDR2 YYDKDF (reference sequence). CDR3 length: 16 amino acids. Trimming left V 0 bases short and J 5 bases short, with 16 bases between.

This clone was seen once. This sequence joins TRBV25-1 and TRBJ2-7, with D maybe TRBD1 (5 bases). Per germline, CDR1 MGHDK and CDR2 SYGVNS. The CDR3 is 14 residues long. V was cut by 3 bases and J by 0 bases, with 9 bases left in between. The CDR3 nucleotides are TGTGCCAGCAGTGATCCCCAGGGCTCCTACGAGCAGTACTTC. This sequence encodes CASSDPQGSYEQYF.

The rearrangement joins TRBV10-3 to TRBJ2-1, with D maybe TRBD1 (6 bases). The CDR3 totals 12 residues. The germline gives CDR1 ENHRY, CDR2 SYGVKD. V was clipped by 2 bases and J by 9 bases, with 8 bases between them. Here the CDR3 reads CAISEKGGEQFF. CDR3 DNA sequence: TGTGCCATCAGTGAGAAAGGGGGTGAGCAGTTCTTC.

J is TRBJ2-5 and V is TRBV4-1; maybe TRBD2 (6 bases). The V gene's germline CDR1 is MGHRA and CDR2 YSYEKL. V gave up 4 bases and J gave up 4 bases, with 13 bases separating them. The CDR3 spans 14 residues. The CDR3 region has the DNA TGCGCCAGCAGCCCGACGGGACTGACAGAGACCCAGTACTTC. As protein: CASSPTGLTETQYF.

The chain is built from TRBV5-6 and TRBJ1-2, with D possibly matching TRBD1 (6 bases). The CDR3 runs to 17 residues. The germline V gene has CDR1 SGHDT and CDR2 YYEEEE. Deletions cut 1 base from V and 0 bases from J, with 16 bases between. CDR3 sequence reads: CASSLNAGAQANYGYTF. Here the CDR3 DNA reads TGTGCCAGCAGCTTGAATGCAGGGGCTCAGGCTAACTATGGCTACACCTTC. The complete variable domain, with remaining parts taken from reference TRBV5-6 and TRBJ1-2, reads DAGVTQSPTHLIKTRGQQVTLRCSPKSGHDTVSWYQQALGQGPQFIFQYYEEEERQRGNFPDRFSGHQFPNYSSELNVNALLLGDSALYLCASSLNAGAQANYGYTFGSGTRLTVV.

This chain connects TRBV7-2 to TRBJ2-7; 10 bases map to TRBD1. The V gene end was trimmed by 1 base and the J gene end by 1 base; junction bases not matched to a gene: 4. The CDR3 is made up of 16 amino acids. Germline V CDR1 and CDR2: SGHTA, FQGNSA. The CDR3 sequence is CASSLEWTGGSYEQYF. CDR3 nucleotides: TGTGCCAGCAGCTTAGAGTGGACAGGGGGATCCTACGAGCAGTACTTC.

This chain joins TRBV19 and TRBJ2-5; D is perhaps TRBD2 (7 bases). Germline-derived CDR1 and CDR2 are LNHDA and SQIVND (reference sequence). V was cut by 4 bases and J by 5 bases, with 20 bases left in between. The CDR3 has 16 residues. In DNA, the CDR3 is TGTGCCAGTAGTACATCCCTCCGGGGGGCGGGGGAGACCCAGTACTTC. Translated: CASSTSLRGAGETQYF. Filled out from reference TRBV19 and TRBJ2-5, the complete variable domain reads DGGITQSPKYLFRKEGQNVTLSCEQNLNHDAMYWYRQDPGQGLRLIYYSQIVNDFQKGDIAEGYSVSREKKESFPLTVTSAQKNPTAFYLCASSTSLRGAGETQYFGPGTRLLVL.

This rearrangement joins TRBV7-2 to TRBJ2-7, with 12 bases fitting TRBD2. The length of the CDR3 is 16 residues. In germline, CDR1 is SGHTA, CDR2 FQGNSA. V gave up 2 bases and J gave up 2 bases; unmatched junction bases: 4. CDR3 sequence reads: CASSLLGTSGPYEQYF. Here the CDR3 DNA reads TGTGCCAGCAGCTTATTAGGGACTAGCGGGCCCTACGAGCAGTACTTC.

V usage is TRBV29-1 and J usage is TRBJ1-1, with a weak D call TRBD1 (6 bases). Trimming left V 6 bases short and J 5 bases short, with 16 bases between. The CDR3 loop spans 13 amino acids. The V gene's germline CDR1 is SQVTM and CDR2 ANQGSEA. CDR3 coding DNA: TGCAGCGTGGAACAGGGTCGGGGGACTGAAGCTTTCTTT. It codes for CSVEQGRGTEAFF.

The CDR3 loop reads CAWSVLVGAYGGGELFF. CDR3 coding DNA: TGTGCCTGGAGTGTACTGGTGGGCGCCTACGGGGGCGGGGAGCTGTTTTTT. The chain recombines TRBV30 with TRBJ2-2; D is perhaps TRBD2 (6 bases). CDR3 length: 17 residues. Germline assignment: CDR1 GTSNPN and CDR2 SVGIG (reference sequence). Trimming cost V 0 bases and J 7 bases, with 21 bases left between them.

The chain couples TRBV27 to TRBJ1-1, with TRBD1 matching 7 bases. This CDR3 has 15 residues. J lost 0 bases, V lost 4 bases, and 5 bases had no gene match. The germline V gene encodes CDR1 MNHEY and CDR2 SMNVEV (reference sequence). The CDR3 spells CASSWDSGVNTEAFF. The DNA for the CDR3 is TGTGCCAGCAGTTGGGACAGTGGGGTGAACACTGAAGCTTTCTTT.